The present T cell receptor (beta chain) was sequenced within a study of beta chain features in type 1 diabetes. Expressed TCRB transcripts were sequenced because the isolated RNA had all been reverse transcribed beforehand. Deep immunoSEQ sequencing covered naive, central memory and regulatory T cell samples. Libraries were prepared by immunoSEQ multiplex PCR; TCRdb keeps only in-frame clonotypes and omits some of them. The sample lists under 950,000 clones; around a sixth were seen once. The CDR3 runs to 13 residues. CDR1 and CDR2 (germline): SGHTA, FQGNSA. V lost 4 bases to trimming and J lost 5 bases, with 11 bases between them.

The sequencing sample was made of naive CD4+ T cells from blood. This clonotype originated in a woman aged 18 to 35 in good health. The chain employs TRBV7-2 and TRBJ2-5; D remains ambiguous. CDR3 nucleotides: TGTGCCAGCAGCTCGTTGGATCGGGAGACCCAGTACTTC. This encodes CASSSLDRETQYF.